This T cell receptor beta chain is drawn from a study of human versus mouse CDR3 diversity and MHC coevolution. Overall study: Reported immunoSEQ sensitivity was one in 200,000 T cells, with reduced amplification bias. Study conclusions and caveats: Most of the three human donors had the lowest clonal inequality. By iCHAO1, human TCR beta clonotypes numbered about 1.6 million, the most.

To note about this clone: What it recognizes is unknown.

Sorting isolated naive CD4 T cells lacking CD45RO and expressing CD62L. Trimming at V came to 2 bases and at J to 4 bases, leaving 1 base not matched to a gene. The CDR3 has 13 residues. CDR1 is SGDLS and CDR2 is YYNGEE in the germline V gene. Libraries were prepared by immunoSEQ multiplex PCR; TCRdb keeps only in-frame clonotypes and omits some of them. Of about 81,000 clones in the sample, 90% to 95% are singletons; the top ten hold around 1.3%. Sequencing was carried out using naive CD4+ T cells from blood. Subset in this sample: CD45RO-negative CD62L-positive naive CD4 T cells. V and J are TRBV9 and TRBJ2-5, with 8 bases lining up with TRBD1. This TCR was recovered from a person between 30 and 69 years old in good health. The CDR3 DNA sequence: TGTGCCAGCAGCGTGCAGGGGGCAGAGACCCAGTACTTC. It encodes CASSVQGAETQYF.